Here is one T cell receptor beta chain with its context. Using immunoSEQ multiplex PCR, the repertoire was profiled, and TCRdb retains in-frame clones only, with some absent. This table holds about 94,000 clones, 94% found once. The data derive from a study of OX40 agonist ivuxolimab in advanced cancers. Researchers took blood at baseline, on cycle 4 day 1, and on cycle 7 day 1. Germline assignment: CDR1 GTSNPN and CDR2 SVGIG (reference sequence). CDR3 length: 14 residues. V dropped 3 bases and J dropped 0; count of bases not matched to a gene: 5. This chain uses TRBV30 with TRBJ2-7, with 7 bases aligning to TRBD1. This specimen was CD4+ or CD8+ T cells sorted from blood, taken in a trial of the OX40 agonist ivuxolimab. The sequence derives from an adult with an advanced solid tumor such as melanoma, head and neck, liver or kidney cancer. CDR3 region: CAWRRTGTSYEQYF. In DNA form, the CDR3 reads TGTGCCTGGAGAAGGACAGGTACCTCCTACGAGCAGTACTTC.